This T cell receptor (beta chain) was sequenced during a study of blood T cells in healthy people across ages. A J-beta primer mix and a sample-barcoded 5' primer were used in a second PCR of roughly 6 to 11 cycles. TCRdb itself ran the 5' RACE reads through MiXCR, one entry per CDR3 protein. The sample carries about 1.6 million distinct CDR3 sequences, about 32% recorded once. The sequence derives from a woman in her 30s in good health. The sequencing input was blood.

The CDR3 DNA sequence: TGCAGTGCGGCAGGGTTTGGCGATTCCTACGAGCAGTACTTC. Encoded protein: CSAAGFGDSYEQYF. The rearrangement links TRBV20-1 to TRBJ2-7, with D perhaps TRBD1 (5 bases). Germline V gene lookup returns CDR1 DFQATT and CDR2 SNEGSKA (reference sequence). The ends were cut back, 6 bases at V and 1 base at J, with 16 bases in the middle. This CDR3 is built from 14 residues.